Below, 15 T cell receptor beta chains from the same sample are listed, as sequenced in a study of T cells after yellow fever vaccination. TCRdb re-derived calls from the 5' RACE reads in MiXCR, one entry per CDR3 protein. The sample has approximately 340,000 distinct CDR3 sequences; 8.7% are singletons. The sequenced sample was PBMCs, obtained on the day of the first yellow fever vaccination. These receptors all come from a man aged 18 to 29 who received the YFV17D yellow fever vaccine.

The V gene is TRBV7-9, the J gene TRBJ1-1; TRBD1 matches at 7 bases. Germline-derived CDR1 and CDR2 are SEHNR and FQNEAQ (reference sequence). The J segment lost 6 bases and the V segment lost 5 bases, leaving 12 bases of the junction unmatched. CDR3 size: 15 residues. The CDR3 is CASSRLQGIGPEAFF. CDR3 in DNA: TGTGCCAGCAGCCGCCTACAGGGGATTGGTCCTGAAGCTTTCTTT.

For the CDR3, the DNA is TGTGCCACCAGCAGAGCAGGGAGCTCCTACAATGAGCAGTTCTTC. Translating it yields CATSRAGSSYNEQFF. The J gene is TRBJ2-1, the V gene TRBV15; tentatively, D is TRBD1 or TRBD2 (5 bases each). CDR3 length: 15 amino acids. V lost 1 base to trimming and J lost 0 bases, with 7 bases between them. The germline CDR1 and CDR2 sequences are LNHNV and YYDKDF (reference sequence).

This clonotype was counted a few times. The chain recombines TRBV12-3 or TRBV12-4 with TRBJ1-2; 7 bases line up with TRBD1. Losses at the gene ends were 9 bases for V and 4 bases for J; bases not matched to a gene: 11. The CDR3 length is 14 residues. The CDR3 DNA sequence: TGTGCCAGTAAGGTCCGGGACAGCTTCTATGGCTACACCTTC. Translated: CASKVRDSFYGYTF.

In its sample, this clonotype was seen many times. CDR3: CASSLGDRVGDTQYF. In DNA form, the CDR3 reads TGTGCCAGCAGCTTAGGGGACAGGGTGGGAGATACGCAGTATTTT. The chain couples TRBV7-9 to TRBJ2-3, with 9 bases aligning to TRBD1. The germline V gene has CDR1 SEHNR and CDR2 FQNEAQ (reference sequence). Unmatched junction bases numbered 4, after V lost 1 base and J lost 5 bases. The CDR3 has 15 residues.

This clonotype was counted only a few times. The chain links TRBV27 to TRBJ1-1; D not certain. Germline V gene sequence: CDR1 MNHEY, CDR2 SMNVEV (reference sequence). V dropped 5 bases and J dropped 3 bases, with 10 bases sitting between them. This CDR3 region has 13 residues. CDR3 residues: CASSPSPDTEAFF. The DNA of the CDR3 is TGTGCCAGCAGTCCATCGCCGGACACTGAAGCTTTCTTT.

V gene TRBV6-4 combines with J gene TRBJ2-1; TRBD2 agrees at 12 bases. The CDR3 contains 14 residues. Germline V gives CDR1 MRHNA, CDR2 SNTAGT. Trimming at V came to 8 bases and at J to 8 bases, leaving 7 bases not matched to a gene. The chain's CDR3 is CASAPSGGAYEQFF. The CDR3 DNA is TGTGCCAGCGCCCCTAGCGGGGGGGCCTATGAGCAGTTCTTC.

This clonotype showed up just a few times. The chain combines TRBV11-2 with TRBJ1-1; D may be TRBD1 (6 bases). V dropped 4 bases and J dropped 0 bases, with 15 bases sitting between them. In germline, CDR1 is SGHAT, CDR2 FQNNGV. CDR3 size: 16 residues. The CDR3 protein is CASSSRGGLLNTEAFF. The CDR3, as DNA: TGTGCCAGCAGCTCGAGGGGGGGGTTACTGAACACTGAAGCTTTCTTT. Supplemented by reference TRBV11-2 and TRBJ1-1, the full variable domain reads EAGVAQSPRYKIIEKRQSVAFWCNPISGHATLYWYQQILGQGPKLLIQFQNNGVVDDSQLPKDRFSAERLKGVDSTLKIQPAKLEDSAVYLCASSSRGGLLNTEAFFGQGTRLTVV.

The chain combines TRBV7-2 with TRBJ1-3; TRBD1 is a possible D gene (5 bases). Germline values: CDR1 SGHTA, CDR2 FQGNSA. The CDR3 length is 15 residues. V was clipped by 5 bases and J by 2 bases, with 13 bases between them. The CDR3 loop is CASSRGGGAGNTIYF. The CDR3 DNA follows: TGTGCCAGCAGCCGCGGGGGGGGAGCTGGAAACACCATATATTTT.

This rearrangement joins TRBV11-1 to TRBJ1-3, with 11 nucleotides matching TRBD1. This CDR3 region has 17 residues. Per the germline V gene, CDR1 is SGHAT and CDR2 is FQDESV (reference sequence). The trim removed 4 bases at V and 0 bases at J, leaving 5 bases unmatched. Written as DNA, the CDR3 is TGTGCCAGCAGCTCGAGGACAGGGGGCTCCTCTGGAAACACCATATATTTT. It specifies CASSSRTGGSSGNTIYF.

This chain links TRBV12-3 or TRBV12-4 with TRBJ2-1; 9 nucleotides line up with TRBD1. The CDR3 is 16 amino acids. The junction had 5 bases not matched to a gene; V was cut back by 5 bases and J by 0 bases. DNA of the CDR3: TGTGCCAGCAGTCGCGGGACAGGGAGCTCCTACAATGAGCAGTTCTTC. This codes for CASSRGTGSSYNEQFF.

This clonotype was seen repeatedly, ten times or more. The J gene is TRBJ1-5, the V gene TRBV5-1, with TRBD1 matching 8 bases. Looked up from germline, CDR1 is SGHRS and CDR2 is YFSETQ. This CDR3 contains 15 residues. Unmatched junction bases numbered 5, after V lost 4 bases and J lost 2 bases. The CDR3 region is CASSPQGAGNQPQHF. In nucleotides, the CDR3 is TGCGCCAGCAGCCCGCAGGGGGCCGGCAATCAGCCCCAGCATTTT. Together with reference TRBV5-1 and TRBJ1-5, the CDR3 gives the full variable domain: KAGVTQTPRYLIKTRGQQVTLSCSPISGHRSVSWYQQTPGQGLQFLFEYFSETQRNKGNFPGRFSGRQFSNSRSEMNVSTLELGDSALYLCASSPQGAGNQPQHFGDGTRLSIL.

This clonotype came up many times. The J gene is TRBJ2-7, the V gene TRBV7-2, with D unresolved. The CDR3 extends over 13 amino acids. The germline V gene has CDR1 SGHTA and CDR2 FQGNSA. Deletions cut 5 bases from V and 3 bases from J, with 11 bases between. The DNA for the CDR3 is TGTGCCAGCAGCCCCACGGGTTTCTACGAGCAGTACGTC. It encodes CASSPTGFYEQYV.

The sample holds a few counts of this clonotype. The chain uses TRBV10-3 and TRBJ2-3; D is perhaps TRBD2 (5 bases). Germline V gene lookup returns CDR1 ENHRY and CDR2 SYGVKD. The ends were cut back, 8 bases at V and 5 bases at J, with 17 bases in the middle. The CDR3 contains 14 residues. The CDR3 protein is CAISTGAEVDTQYF. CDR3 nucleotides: TGTGCCATCTCGACGGGCGCGGAGGTAGATACGCAGTATTTT.

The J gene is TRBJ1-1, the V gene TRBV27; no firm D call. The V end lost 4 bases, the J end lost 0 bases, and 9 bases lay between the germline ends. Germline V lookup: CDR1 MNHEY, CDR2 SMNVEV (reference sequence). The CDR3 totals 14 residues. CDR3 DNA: TGTGCCAGCAGTTGGTCGGGCATGAACACTGAAGCTTTCTTT. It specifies CASSWSGMNTEAFF.

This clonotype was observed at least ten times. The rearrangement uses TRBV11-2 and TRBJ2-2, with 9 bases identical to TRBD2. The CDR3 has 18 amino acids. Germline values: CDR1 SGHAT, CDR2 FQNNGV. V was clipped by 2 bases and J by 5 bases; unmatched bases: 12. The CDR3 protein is CASSLSGGAGGRTGELFF. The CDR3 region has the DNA TGTGCCAGCAGCTTATCCGGGGGAGCGGGGGGCAGGACCGGGGAGCTGTTTTTT. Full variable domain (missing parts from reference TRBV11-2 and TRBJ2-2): EAGVAQSPRYKIIEKRQSVAFWCNPISGHATLYWYQQILGQGPKLLIQFQNNGVVDDSQLPKDRFSAERLKGVDSTLKIQPAKLEDSAVYLCASSLSGGAGGRTGELFFGEGSRLTVL.